One sample yielded the 27 T cell receptor beta chains listed below, sequenced in a study of blood T cell repertoires in COVID-19. Assay used: immunoSEQ multiplex PCR; TCRdb lists only in-frame clones, some missing. The profile shows approximately 90,000 clones, around 88% of them singletons. The sequencing input was peripheral blood. All receptors derive from a man aged 60 to 75 with acute or convalescent COVID-19.

The chain couples TRBV7-2 to TRBJ2-3; TRBD1 matches 7 bases. Germline V gene data show CDR1 as SGHTA and CDR2 as FQGNSA. The CDR3 is 14 amino acids. The V gene end was trimmed by 3 bases and the J gene end by 2 bases; junction bases not matched to a gene: 2. The CDR3 sequence is CASSLGQHTDTQYF. CDR3 coding DNA: TGTGCCAGCAGCTTGGGACAGCACACAGATACGCAGTATTTT. The complete variable domain, with remaining parts taken from reference TRBV7-2 and TRBJ2-3, reads GAGVSQSPSNKVTEKGKDVELRCDPISGHTALYWYRQSLGQGLEFLIYFQGNSAPDKSGLPSDRFSAERTGGSVSTLTIQRTQQEDSAVYLCASSLGQHTDTQYFGPGTRLTVL.

The chain has TRBV3-1 (or the pseudogene TRBV3-2) and TRBJ2-3; D is possibly TRBD1 (6 bases). The CDR3 extends over 15 amino acids. Germline values: CDR1 LGHDT, CDR2 YNNKEL (reference sequence). Trimming took off 1 base at V and 2 bases at J, with 10 bases between the two ends. The CDR3 spells CASSQGDRLTDTQYF. Here the CDR3 DNA reads TGTGCCAGCAGCCAAGGTGACAGGCTCACAGATACGCAGTATTTT.

The V and J genes are TRBV11-2 and TRBJ1-2; D is unclear. V was cut by 0 bases and J by 7 bases, with 12 bases left in between. This CDR3 contains 14 residues. Germline V lookup: CDR1 SGHAT, CDR2 FQNNGV. The CDR3 region is CASSLDVGRGGYTF. In DNA form, the CDR3 reads TGTGCCAGCAGCTTAGATGTCGGCCGCGGTGGCTACACCTTC. Together with reference TRBV11-2 and TRBJ1-2, the CDR3 gives the full variable domain: EAGVAQSPRYKIIEKRQSVAFWCNPISGHATLYWYQQILGQGPKLLIQFQNNGVVDDSQLPKDRFSAERLKGVDSTLKIQPAKLEDSAVYLCASSLDVGRGGYTFGSGTRLTVV.

This clone occurred a few times. The rearrangement links TRBV19 to TRBJ2-2; 10 positions match TRBD1. The CDR3 runs 15 residues. Trimming removed 5 bases from V and 4 bases from J; junction bases left unmatched: 4. Germline V gene data show CDR1 as LNHDA and CDR2 as SQIVND (reference sequence). CDR3 coding DNA: TGTGCCAGTAGTCCCGGGACAGGGGCCACCGGGGAGCTGTTTTTT. It translates to CASSPGTGATGELFF.

J is TRBJ1-1 and V is TRBV3-1 (or the pseudogene TRBV3-2), with TRBD1 identical over 12 bases. Germline V lookup: CDR1 LGHDT, CDR2 YNNKEL (reference sequence). CDR3 length equals 24 residues. Trimming at V came to 5 bases and at J to 4 bases, leaving 32 bases not matched to a gene. The CDR3 protein is CASSFLRDRGLVGRQNYRLTEAFF. The CDR3 DNA sequence: TGTGCCAGCAGCTTCCTCCGGGACAGGGGGCTCGTAGGTCGTCAAAACTACCGGCTCACTGAAGCTTTCTTT.

This clone has just a few counts. The chain joins TRBV7-2 to TRBJ1-2; 7 bases are shared with TRBD1. V lost 6 bases and J lost 4; bases outside the gene matches: 5. CDR1 SGHTA and CDR2 FQGNSA come from the germline V gene. The CDR3 is 13 amino acids. As DNA, the CDR3 is TGTGCCAGCAGTAAGACAGGGAGCTATGGCTACACCTTC. Amino acids: CASSKTGSYGYTF.

The chain joins TRBV5-1 to TRBJ1-4; D is ambiguous. V lost 0 bases and J 2 bases, leaving 11 bases between the germline ends. CDR3 length: 16 amino acids. CDR1 is SGHRS and CDR2 is YFSETQ in the germline V gene. CDR3 sequence: CASSLGSRGTNEKLFF. The CDR3 DNA is TGCGCCAGCAGCTTGGGAAGTCGAGGGACTAATGAAAAACTGTTTTTT.

The chain recombines TRBV25-1 with TRBJ2-1, with D possibly TRBD1 on 5 matching bases. The CDR3 contains 16 residues. V lost 6 bases and J lost 6, with 21 bases in between. The germline V gene encodes CDR1 MGHDK and CDR2 SYGVNS. Here the CDR3 reads CASRGIGAAFLNEQFF. For the CDR3, the DNA is TGTGCCAGCAGAGGAATTGGGGCAGCCTTCCTCAATGAGCAGTTCTTC.

The CDR3 nucleotides read TGTGCCAGCAGCTCGACTAGCGGGAGGCCGTACGAGCAGTACTTC. As protein: CASSSTSGRPYEQYF. The chain recombines TRBV7-9 with TRBJ2-7; the match to TRBD2 covers 13 bases. CDR1 is SEHNR and CDR2 is FQNEAQ in the germline V gene (reference sequence). The ends lost 4 bases at V and 4 bases at J; junction bases unmatched: 4. This CDR3 is 15 amino acids long.

The V call is TRBV5-4, the J call TRBJ1-4, with D possibly being TRBD1 (6 bases). This CDR3 contains 15 residues. Trimming took 4 bases from V and 7 from J, leaving 17 bases between them. Germline CDR1 reads SGHNT; CDR2 reads YYREEE (reference sequence). The CDR3 DNA reads as TGTGCCAGCAGCCGAGGAGGGGGGGATCTTGAAAAACTGTTTTTT. This encodes CASSRGGGDLEKLFF.

The genes are TRBV28 and TRBJ2-7; TRBD2 matches 7 bases. V lost 10 bases and J lost 3; bases outside the gene matches: 9. From germline, CDR1 is MDHEN and CDR2 SYDVKM. This CDR3 region has 13 residues. This CDR3 is CATASGTHYEQYF. CDR3 sequence (DNA): TGTGCCACGGCCAGCGGGACCCACTACGAGCAGTACTTC. Drawing the rest from reference TRBV28 and TRBJ2-7, the complete variable domain is DVKVTQSSRYLVKRTGEKVFLECVQDMDHENMFWYRQDPGLGLRLIYFSYDVKMKEKGDIPEGYSVSREKKERFSLILESASTNQTSMYLCATASGTHYEQYFGPGTRLTVT.

This rearrangement joins TRBV30 to TRBJ2-1; 10 bases are a match to TRBD1. CDR1 GTSNPN and CDR2 SVGIG come from the germline V gene (reference sequence). CDR3 length: 14 amino acids. V was pared by 1 base and J by 8 bases, with 5 bases of the junction left unmatched. The CDR3 region is CAWSGGTGVDEQFF. DNA of the CDR3: TGTGCCTGGAGTGGCGGGACAGGGGTCGATGAGCAGTTCTTC.

The J gene is TRBJ1-1, the V gene TRBV5-1, with D unclear. The ends were cut back, 4 bases at V and 1 base at J, with 14 bases in the middle. The germline V gene encodes CDR1 SGHRS and CDR2 YFSETQ. This CDR3 comprises 15 residues. CDR3: CASSLVGGANTEAFF. The DNA of the CDR3 is TGCGCCAGCAGCCTTGTGGGAGGAGCGAACACTGAAGCTTTCTTT.

This sequence joins TRBV15 and TRBJ1-5, with D unresolved. CDR1 is LNHNV and CDR2 is YYDKDF in the germline V gene (reference sequence). Trimming left V 1 base short and J 1 base short, with 5 bases between. The CDR3 consists of 14 residues. This CDR3 is CATSRGGSNQPQHF. The DNA for the CDR3 is TGTGCCACCAGCAGAGGAGGGAGCAATCAGCCCCAGCATTTT.

The rearrangement joins TRBV10-3 to TRBJ1-2, with 7 bases lining up with TRBD1. This CDR3 region has 11 residues. CDR1 and CDR2 (germline): ENHRY, SYGVKD. V shed 10 bases and J 5 bases; nucleotides not matched to a gene: 4. The CDR3 reads CATGTEYGYTF. CDR3 coding DNA: TGTGCCACCGGGACAGAGTATGGCTACACCTTC.

This rearrangement joins TRBV6-2 or TRBV6-3 to TRBJ2-7; TRBD2 matches at 8 bases. CDR3 length: 13 residues. The germline V gene encodes CDR1 MNHEY and CDR2 SVGEGT. V shed 6 bases and J 2 bases; nucleotides not matched to a gene: 3. The DNA for the CDR3 is TGTGCCAGCAGCGGCGGGGGGACCTACGAGCAGTACTTC. As protein: CASSGGGTYEQYF.

This sequence joins TRBV12-3 or TRBV12-4 and TRBJ2-7, with D possibly being TRBD2 (5 bases). V lost 6 bases to trimming and J lost 6 bases, with 9 bases between them. This CDR3 is built from 11 residues. DNA of the CDR3: TGTGCCAGCAGGGCTAGCACCGAGCAGTACTTC. Protein: CASRASTEQYF.

The chain is built from TRBV13 and TRBJ1-2; D might be TRBD1 (6 bases). The CDR3 runs to 13 residues. Trimming cost V 3 bases and J 8 bases, with 13 bases left between them. Per germline, CDR1 PRHDT and CDR2 FYEKMQ (reference sequence). This CDR3 reads CASSFSGAGGYTF. The CDR3 bases are TGTGCCAGCAGCTTTTCAGGGGCCGGGGGCTACACCTTC.

The chain combines TRBV20-1 with TRBJ2-3, with D maybe TRBD2 (5 bases). Per germline, CDR1 DFQATT and CDR2 SNEGSKA (reference sequence). The CDR3 length is 15 residues. Trimming cost V 3 bases and J 4 bases, with 17 bases left between them. CDR3 DNA: TGCAGTGCTAGTATGATGGCGGGTGGTGCAGATACGCAGTATTTT. Protein product: CSASMMAGGADTQYF.

A note on this clone: Compared with germline, one end of the junction differs, possibly owing to a read error. V gene TRBV3-1 (or the pseudogene TRBV3-2) combines with J gene TRBJ1-1, with D tentatively TRBD1 (6 bases). Germline V CDR1 and CDR2: LGHDT, YNNKEL (reference sequence). The CDR3 loop spans 15 amino acids. The CDR3 coding sequence is TGTGCCAGCACCCAAGGGGGGCGAAGGAATACTGAAGCTTTCTTT. Translated: CASTQGGRRNTEAFF.

V and J are TRBV11-2 and TRBJ2-1; D gene uncertain. The CDR3 has 13 amino acids. V lost 5 bases and J 4 bases, leaving 9 bases between the germline ends. Germline V gene lookup returns CDR1 SGHAT and CDR2 FQNNGV. The CDR3 reads CASSPNGYNEQFF. CDR3 DNA sequence: TGTGCCAGCAGCCCTAACGGGTACAATGAGCAGTTCTTC.

This clone was seen a single time. The rearrangement links TRBV6-5 to TRBJ2-7; no clear D. Germline-derived CDR1 and CDR2 are MNHEY and SVGAGI. CDR3 length: 15 residues. V shed 0 bases and J shed 5 bases, with 14 bases lying between them. The CDR3 sequence: CASSYSPAPLDEQYF. The CDR3 nucleotides are TGTGCCAGCAGTTACTCCCCAGCGCCTTTAGACGAGCAGTACTTC.

The gene calls are TRBV18 and TRBJ1-5; 8 bases line up with TRBD1. J gave up 4 bases and V 4 bases, and 3 bases lay outside the gene matches. This CDR3 has 14 amino acids. From germline, CDR1 is KGHSH and CDR2 LQKENI. CDR3: CASSQDRANQPQHF. The DNA for the CDR3 is TGTGCCAGCTCACAGGACAGGGCTAATCAGCCCCAGCATTTT.

The chain recombines TRBV20-1 with TRBJ2-7; possibly TRBD1 for D (5 bases). Germline V gene lookup returns CDR1 DFQATT and CDR2 SNEGSKA (reference sequence). The ends were cut back, 3 bases at V and 2 bases at J, with 11 bases in the middle. The CDR3 totals 13 residues. CDR3 sequence reads: CSASQGYPYEQYF. CDR3 nucleotide sequence: TGCAGTGCTAGTCAGGGTTATCCCTACGAGCAGTACTTC.

The V call is TRBV27, the J call TRBJ2-1, with D possibly TRBD1 on 6 matching bases. There are 16 residues in the CDR3. V lost 2 bases and J lost 1, with 12 bases in between. Germline CDR1 reads MNHEY; CDR2 reads SMNVEV (reference sequence). CDR3 residues: CASSLRGTTSYNEQFF. Written as DNA, the CDR3 is TGTGCCAGCAGTTTAAGGGGGACAACTTCCTACAATGAGCAGTTCTTC.

The rearrangement joins TRBV5-5 to TRBJ1-1, with 7 bases fitting TRBD1. Per the germline V gene, CDR1 is SGHKS and CDR2 is YYEKEE (reference sequence). The CDR3 sequence is 17 residues long. J was trimmed by 2 bases and V by 4 bases; bases with no gene match: 14. The CDR3 here is CASSPLLQGLLNTEAFF. The CDR3 DNA reads as TGTGCCAGCAGCCCTCTCCTACAGGGGTTATTAAACACTGAAGCTTTCTTT.

The CDR3 here is CASSRTGTVDTEAFF. As DNA, the CDR3 is TGCGCCAGCAGCCGAACCGGGACAGTGGACACTGAAGCTTTCTTT. This chain joins TRBV5-1 and TRBJ1-1, with TRBD1 matching 7 bases. The CDR3 is 15 residues long. Germline loops: CDR1 SGHRS, CDR2 YFSETQ. Unmatched junction bases numbered 9, after V lost 4 bases and J lost 3 bases.